One and the same sample provided the 13 T cell receptor beta chains below, sequenced in a study of blood T cell repertoires in COVID-19. Sequencing was performed with immunoSEQ multiplex PCR; in TCRdb, only in-frame clones are kept and a portion is missing. Here the sample spans around 170,000 clones, roughly nine tenths being singletons. Sequenced sample: peripheral blood. Source of these receptors: a man between 45 and 60 years old with acute or convalescent COVID-19.

The rearrangement uses TRBV2 and TRBJ1-6, with 8 bases fitting TRBD1. The ends lost 6 bases at V and 10 bases at J; junction bases unmatched: 8. Germline V gives CDR1 SNHLY, CDR2 FYNNEI. The CDR3 sequence is 14 residues long. CDR3 sequence (DNA): TGTGCCAGCAGGGACCGGACAGGGAGATCACCCCTCCACTTT. Residues: CASRDRTGRSPLHF.

V is TRBV6-5 and J is TRBJ2-5, with D possibly matching TRBD1 (6 bases). Trimming shortened V by 2 bases and J by 7 bases, and 11 bases separated the two germline ends. CDR1 and CDR2 from the germline V gene are MNHEY and SVGAGI. This CDR3 spans 13 amino acids. Here the CDR3 reads CASSYTPRGTQYF. The CDR3 DNA reads TGTGCCAGCAGTTACACCCCCAGGGGGACCCAGTACTTC.

CDR3 in amino acids: CASSKHSGIRNTGELFF. CDR3 sequence (DNA): TGTGCCAGTAGTAAACATAGCGGGATTCGGAACACCGGGGAGCTGTTTTTT. The V gene is TRBV19, the J gene TRBJ2-2; 8 bases line up with TRBD2. Germline CDR1 and CDR2: LNHDA and SQIVND (reference sequence). With V trimmed by 4 bases and J by 1 base, 8 bases remained unmatched. CDR3 size: 17 residues.

CDR3 sequence: CASSQRVRGTGERSDTQYF. The CDR3 DNA follows: TGCGCCAGCAGCCAGAGAGTCAGGGGCACAGGGGAAAGGTCAGATACGCAGTATTTT. The gene calls are TRBV4-1 and TRBJ2-3; 7 positions match TRBD1. The CDR3 is 19 amino acids. Germline assignment: CDR1 MGHRA and CDR2 YSYEKL. Trimming removed 3 bases from V and 4 bases from J; junction bases left unmatched: 19.

The chain couples TRBV25-1 to TRBJ1-6; D not resolved. Germline CDR1 MGHDK, CDR2 SYGVNS. V dropped 1 base and J dropped 7 bases, with 11 bases sitting between them. The CDR3 contains 15 residues. This chain's CDR3 is CASSELGIENSPLHF. The CDR3 DNA sequence: TGTGCCAGCAGTGAATTGGGCATTGAGAATTCACCCCTCCACTTT.

The rearrangement joins TRBV6-5 to TRBJ2-5; TRBD2 might be the D (6 bases). The CDR3 runs 14 residues. Trimming removed 2 bases from V and 2 bases from J, with 9 bases in between. CDR1 and CDR2 from the germline V gene are MNHEY and SVGAGI. DNA of the CDR3: TGTGCCAGCAGTTACGGGAGCGGGCAAGAGACCCAGTACTTC. Translation: CASSYGSGQETQYF.

The chain couples TRBV10-3 to TRBJ2-7; the match to TRBD1 covers 8 bases. V lost 5 bases, J lost 4 bases, and 7 bases stayed unmatched. The length of the CDR3 is 14 residues. Germline V gene sequence: CDR1 ENHRY, CDR2 SYGVKD. This CDR3 reads CAISRTGGSYEQYV. As DNA, the CDR3 is TGTGCCATCAGTAGAACAGGGGGATCTTACGAGCAGTACGTC.

The gene calls are TRBV4-1 and TRBJ2-4, with 7 bases fitting TRBD2. The germline CDR1 and CDR2 sequences are MGHRA and YSYEKL. The CDR3 consists of 16 residues. V lost 4 bases and J lost 3; bases outside the gene matches: 9. CDR3: CASSPNSGPSKNIQYF. The CDR3 bases are TGCGCCAGCAGCCCCAATAGCGGGCCGAGCAAAAACATTCAGTACTTC.

The J gene is TRBJ2-5, the V gene TRBV2, with 7 bases matching TRBD2. This CDR3 has 17 residues. Germline CDR1 and CDR2: SNHLY and FYNNEI. Germline trimming cut 2 bases from V and 2 bases from J; bases unmatched to any gene: 11. The CDR3 region is CASSELRQRGLQETQYF. CDR3 DNA sequence: TGTGCCAGCAGTGAATTGAGACAGCGGGGACTACAAGAGACCCAGTACTTC.

The chain links TRBV24-1 to TRBJ2-6; a possible D gene is TRBD2 (5 bases). Germline V gene lookup returns CDR1 KGHDR and CDR2 SFDVKD. Trimming removed 6 bases at V and 1 base at J, with 9 bases between. CDR3 size: 15 residues. CDR3 in amino acids: CATSLGVSGANVLTF. In nucleotides, the CDR3 is TGTGCCACCAGTCTCGGGGTTTCTGGGGCCAACGTCCTGACTTTC.

This chain connects TRBV5-6 to TRBJ2-7, with TRBD1 matching 8 bases. This CDR3 has 16 amino acids. Germline CDR1 is SGHDT and CDR2 is YYEEEE. The V and J ends lost 2 bases and 6 bases, in that order; junction bases with no gene match: 13. For the CDR3, the DNA is TGTGCCAGCAGCTTTAACCCCAGGGGGCTGGTGGGCGAGCAGTACTTC. The encoded protein is CASSFNPRGLVGEQYF.

The chain links TRBV5-6 to TRBJ1-4; 7 bases line up with TRBD1. The J segment lost 11 bases and the V segment lost 1 base, leaving 11 bases of the junction unmatched. This CDR3 comprises 15 residues. The germline V gene encodes CDR1 SGHDT and CDR2 YYEEEE. DNA of the CDR3: TGTGCCAGCAGCTTGTCGCCAACAGGGGAAGGGAAACTGTTTTTT. Translation gives CASSLSPTGEGKLFF.

As to this clone: The same CDR3 can be traced to other DNA sequences in this sample. This chain joins TRBV30 and TRBJ2-7; perhaps TRBD2 as D (5 bases). Between the trimmed V and J ends, which lost 3 bases and 6 bases, there was a span of 12 bases. Germline CDR1 GTSNPN, CDR2 SVGIG (reference sequence). The CDR3 is 12 amino acids. CDR3 loop: CAWSRGGLEQYF. CDR3 DNA sequence: TGTGCCTGGAGCCGGGGTGGGCTCGAGCAGTACTTC. Based on the CDR3 plus reference TRBV30 and TRBJ2-7, the full variable domain is SQTIHQWPATLVQPVGSPLSLECTVEGTSNPNLYWYRQAAGRGLQLLFYSVGIGQISSEVPQNLSASRPQDRQFILSSKKLLLSDSGFYLCAWSRGGLEQYFGPGTRLTVT.